The clone carrying this T cell receptor (beta chain) showed up many times. Its antigen is currently unknown. This record comes from a study of early T cells in non-severe SARS-CoV-2 infection. General study results and limits: Sequences matched to VDJdb favored anti-spike CD8 responses, while private and CD4 specificities were missed.

Each cDNA molecule carried a unique molecular identifier. TCRdb independently ran MiXCR on the 5' RACE reads; one entry per CDR3 protein. The profile covers fewer than 45,000 distinct CDR3 sequences, with 9.9% appearing a single time and roughly an eighth taken by the ten largest. CDR3 length: 15 residues. CDR1 is MDHEN and CDR2 is SYDVKM in the germline V gene. V dropped 6 bases and J dropped 2 bases, with 16 bases sitting between them. This TCR was recovered from an adult who was a healthcare worker with PCR-confirmed SARS-CoV-2 infection or an uninfected control (not recorded which). Sequenced: whole blood. This chain links TRBV28 with TRBJ2-5; TRBD1 is a possible D gene (6 bases). The CDR3 loop reads CASSLPGHSQETQYF. The CDR3 DNA follows: TGTGCCAGCAGCTTACCGGGACACTCACAAGAGACCCAGTACTTC.